The 5 T cell receptor beta chains below all came from one sample that was sequenced in a study of CD8+ T cells in alopecia areata. After isolation, RNA underwent reverse transcription to generate cDNA as the sequencing template. Assay used: immunoSEQ multiplex PCR; TCRdb lists only in-frame clones, some missing. The profile shows some 150,000 clones, about 88% of them singletons. The treatment here: oral pan-JAK inhibitor, 5-10 mg twice daily. Source: CD8+ T cells sorted from blood, taken at week 4, from a patient treated with tofacitinib. The origin of the receptors is a human donor with alopecia areata.

This clone has just a few counts. The CDR3 sequence: CSVVQGRSYEQYF. DNA for the CDR3: TGCAGCGTTGTGCAGGGACGGTCCTACGAGCAGTACTTC. This chain uses TRBV29-1 with TRBJ2-7; D may correspond to TRBD1 or TRBD2 (5 bases each). V dropped 4 bases and J dropped 1 base, with 11 bases sitting between them. This CDR3 region has 13 residues. CDR1 SQVTM and CDR2 ANQGSEA come from the germline V gene.

This chain joins TRBV29-1 and TRBJ2-2; D may correspond to TRBD1 or TRBD2 (5 bases each). CDR1 and CDR2 from the germline V gene are SQVTM and ANQGSEA. The CDR3 has 15 amino acids. The V end was cut by 6 bases, the J end by 0 bases, with 14 bases between. CDR3 amino acids: CSVVFGAPNTGELFF. CDR3 nucleotides: TGCAGCGTCGTATTCGGGGCGCCGAACACCGGGGAGCTGTTTTTT.

The gene calls are TRBV15 and TRBJ2-5, with 10 bases matching TRBD2. V trimming: 0 bases; J trimming: 3 bases; junction bases outside the gene matches: 10. The length of the CDR3 is 18 residues. Germline V gene sequence: CDR1 LNHNV, CDR2 YYDKDF (reference sequence). The CDR3 loop is CATSRDYAGLADKETQYF. The CDR3 DNA is TGTGCCACCAGCAGAGATTATGCAGGACTAGCGGATAAAGAGACCCAGTACTTC.

The chain employs TRBV9 and TRBJ2-1; 11 bases match TRBD2. CDR1 and CDR2 from the germline V gene are SGDLS and YYNGEE. The CDR3 loop spans 16 amino acids. Losses at the gene ends were 0 bases for V and 4 bases for J; bases not matched to a gene: 3. The CDR3 region has the DNA TGTGCCAGCAGCGTAGATGGGACTAGCGGTTACAATGAGCAGTTCTTC. Translation: CASSVDGTSGYNEQFF.

V is TRBV7-2 and J is TRBJ2-7; 8 bases align to TRBD1. The CDR3 is 13 residues long. Per the germline V gene, CDR1 is SGHTA and CDR2 is FQGNSA. V was pared by 4 bases and J by 2 bases, with 1 base of the junction left unmatched. In nucleotides, the CDR3 is TGTGCCAGCAGCTGGGGACAGGCCTACGAGCAGTACTTC. This gives the protein CASSWGQAYEQYF.